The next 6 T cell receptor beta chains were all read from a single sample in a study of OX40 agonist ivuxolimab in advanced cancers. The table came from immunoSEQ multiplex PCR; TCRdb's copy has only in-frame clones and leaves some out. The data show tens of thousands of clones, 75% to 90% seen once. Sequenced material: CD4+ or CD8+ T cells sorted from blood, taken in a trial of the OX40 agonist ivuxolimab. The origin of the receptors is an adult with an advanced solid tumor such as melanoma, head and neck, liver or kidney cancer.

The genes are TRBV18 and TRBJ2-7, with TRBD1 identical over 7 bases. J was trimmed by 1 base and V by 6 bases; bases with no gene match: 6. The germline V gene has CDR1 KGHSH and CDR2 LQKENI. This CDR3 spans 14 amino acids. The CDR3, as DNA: TGTGCCAGCTCTTACGTACAGGGGTCCTACGAGCAGTACTTC. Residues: CASSYVQGSYEQYF.

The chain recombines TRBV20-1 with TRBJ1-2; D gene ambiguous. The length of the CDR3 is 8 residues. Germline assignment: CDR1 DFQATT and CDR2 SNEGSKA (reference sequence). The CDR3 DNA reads TGCACTCCCTATGGCTACACCTTC. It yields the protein CTPYGYTF.

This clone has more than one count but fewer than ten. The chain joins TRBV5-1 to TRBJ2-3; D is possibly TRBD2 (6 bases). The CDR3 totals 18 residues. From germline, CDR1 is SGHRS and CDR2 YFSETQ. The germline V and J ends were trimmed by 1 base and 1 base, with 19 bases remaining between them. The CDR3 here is CASSLSGGRASRTDTQYF. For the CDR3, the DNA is TGCGCCAGCAGCTTGTCCGGGGGACGAGCTTCACGCACAGATACGCAGTATTTT.

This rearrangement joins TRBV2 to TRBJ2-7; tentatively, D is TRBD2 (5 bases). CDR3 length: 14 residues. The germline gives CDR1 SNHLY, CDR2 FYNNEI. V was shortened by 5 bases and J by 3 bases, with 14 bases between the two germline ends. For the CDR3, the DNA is TGTGCCAGCAGTCTCAGTGCGGGCAACTACGAGCAGTACTTC. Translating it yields CASSLSAGNYEQYF.

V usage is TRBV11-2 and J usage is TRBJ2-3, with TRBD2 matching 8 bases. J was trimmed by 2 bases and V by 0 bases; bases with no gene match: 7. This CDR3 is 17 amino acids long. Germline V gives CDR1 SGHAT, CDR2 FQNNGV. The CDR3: CASSLDSGGATTDTQYF. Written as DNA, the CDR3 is TGTGCCAGCAGCTTAGATTCGGGGGGGGCTACCACAGATACGCAGTATTTT.

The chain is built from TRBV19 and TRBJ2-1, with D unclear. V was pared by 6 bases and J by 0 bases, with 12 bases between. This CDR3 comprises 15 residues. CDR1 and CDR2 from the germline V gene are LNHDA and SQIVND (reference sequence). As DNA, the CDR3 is TGTGCCAGTAGAAGTATGGATTCCTCCTACAATGAGCAGTTCTTC. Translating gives CASRSMDSSYNEQFF.